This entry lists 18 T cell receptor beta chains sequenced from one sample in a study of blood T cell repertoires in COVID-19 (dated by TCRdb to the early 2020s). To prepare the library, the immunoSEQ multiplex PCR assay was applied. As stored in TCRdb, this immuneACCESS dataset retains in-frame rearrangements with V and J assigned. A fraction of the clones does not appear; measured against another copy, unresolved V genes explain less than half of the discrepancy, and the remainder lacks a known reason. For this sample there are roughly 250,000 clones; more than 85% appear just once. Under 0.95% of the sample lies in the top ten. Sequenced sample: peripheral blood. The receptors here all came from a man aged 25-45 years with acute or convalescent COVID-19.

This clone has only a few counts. The CDR3 nucleotides are TGTGCCAGTAGTATAGACGGGACAGGGGGCAATCAGCCCCAGCATTTT. Translation: CASSIDGTGGNQPQHF. The rearrangement links TRBV19 to TRBJ1-5, with TRBD1 matching over 10 bases. The V segment lost 0 bases and the J segment 2 bases; nucleotides outside the gene matches: 1. CDR1 and CDR2 from the germline V gene are LNHDA and SQIVND (reference sequence). CDR3 size: 16 residues.

The CDR3 DNA sequence: TGTGCCACCAGTGACCGACTGACAGGTTGTACCTACGAGCAGTACTTC. Residues: CATSDRLTGCTYEQYF. This chain uses TRBV24-1 with TRBJ2-7, with D possibly TRBD1 on 6 matching bases. This CDR3 spans 16 amino acids. The V gene's germline CDR1 is KGHDR and CDR2 SFDVKD. Trimming pared 4 bases from V and 2 bases from J, leaving 17 bases between.

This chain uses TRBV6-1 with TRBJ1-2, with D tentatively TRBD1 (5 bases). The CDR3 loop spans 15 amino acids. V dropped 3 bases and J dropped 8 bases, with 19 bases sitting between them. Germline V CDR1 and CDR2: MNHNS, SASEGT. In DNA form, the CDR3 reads TGTGCCAGCAGTGACGAGAGGACACCCCGGCGGGGCTACACCTTC. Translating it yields CASSDERTPRRGYTF.

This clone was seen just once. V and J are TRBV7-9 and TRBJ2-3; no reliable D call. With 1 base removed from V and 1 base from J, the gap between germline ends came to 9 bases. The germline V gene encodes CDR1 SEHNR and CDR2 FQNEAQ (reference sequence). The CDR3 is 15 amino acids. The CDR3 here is CASSLVSFGTDTQYF. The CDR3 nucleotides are TGTGCCAGCAGCTTAGTCTCGTTTGGCACAGATACGCAGTATTTT.

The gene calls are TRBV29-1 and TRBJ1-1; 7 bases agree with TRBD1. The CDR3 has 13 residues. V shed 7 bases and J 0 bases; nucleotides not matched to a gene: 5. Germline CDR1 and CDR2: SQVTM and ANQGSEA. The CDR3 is CSARQGLNTEAFF. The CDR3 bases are TGCAGCGCCCGACAGGGCTTGAACACTGAAGCTTTCTTT.

The CDR3 DNA reads as TGTGCCAGCAGTTTTGCGGGACAGGGGGCGCCGCCCCAGCATTTT. Encoded protein: CASSFAGQGAPPQHF. V is TRBV28 and J is TRBJ1-5; 12 bases fit TRBD1. V lost 3 bases to trimming and J lost 9 bases; unmatched junction nucleotides: 6. The CDR3 sequence is 15 residues long. Germline V CDR1 and CDR2: MDHEN, SYDVKM.

DNA for the CDR3: TGTGCCAGCAGCTTAGAGGCGTCTAGCTGGAGCGAGCAGTACTTC. As protein: CASSLEASSWSEQYF. The chain combines TRBV11-2 with TRBJ2-7; D possibly corresponds to TRBD2 (5 bases). Germline values: CDR1 SGHAT, CDR2 FQNNGV. This CDR3 has 15 amino acids. Trimming removed 0 bases from V and 6 bases from J, with 15 bases in between.

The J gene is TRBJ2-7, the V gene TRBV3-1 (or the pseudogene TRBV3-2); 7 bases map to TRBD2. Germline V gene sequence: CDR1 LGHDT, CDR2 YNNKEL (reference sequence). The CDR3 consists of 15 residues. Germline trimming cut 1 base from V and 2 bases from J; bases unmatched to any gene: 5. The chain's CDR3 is CASSQGWGGAYEQYF. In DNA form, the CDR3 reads TGTGCCAGCAGCCAAGGATGGGGGGGTGCCTACGAGCAGTACTTC.

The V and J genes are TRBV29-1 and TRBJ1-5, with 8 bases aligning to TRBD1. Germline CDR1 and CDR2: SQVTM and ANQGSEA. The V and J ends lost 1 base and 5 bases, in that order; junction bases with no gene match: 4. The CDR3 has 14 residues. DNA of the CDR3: TGCAGCGTTGAAGTAGGACAGGGAGATCAGCCCCAGCATTTT. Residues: CSVEVGQGDQPQHF.

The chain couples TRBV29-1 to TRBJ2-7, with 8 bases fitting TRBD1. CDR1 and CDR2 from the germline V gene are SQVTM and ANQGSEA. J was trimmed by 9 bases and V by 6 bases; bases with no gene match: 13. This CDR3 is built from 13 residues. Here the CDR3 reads CSVQGGQERGQYF. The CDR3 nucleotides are TGCAGCGTCCAAGGGGGACAGGAACGTGGGCAGTACTTC.

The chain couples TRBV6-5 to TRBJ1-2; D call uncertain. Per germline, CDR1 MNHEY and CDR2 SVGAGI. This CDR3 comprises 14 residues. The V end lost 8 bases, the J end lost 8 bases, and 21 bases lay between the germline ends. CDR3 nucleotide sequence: TGTGCCAGCGGTAAAAAGGGCAGGAGGGAAGGCTACACCTTC. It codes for CASGKKGRREGYTF.

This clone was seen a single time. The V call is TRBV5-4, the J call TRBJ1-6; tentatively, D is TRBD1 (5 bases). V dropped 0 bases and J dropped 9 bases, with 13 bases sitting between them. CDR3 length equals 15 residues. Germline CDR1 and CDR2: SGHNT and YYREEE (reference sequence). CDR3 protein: CASSLAGGGGSPLHF. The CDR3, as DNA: TGTGCCAGCAGCTTGGCCGGGGGTGGTGGTTCACCCCTCCACTTT.

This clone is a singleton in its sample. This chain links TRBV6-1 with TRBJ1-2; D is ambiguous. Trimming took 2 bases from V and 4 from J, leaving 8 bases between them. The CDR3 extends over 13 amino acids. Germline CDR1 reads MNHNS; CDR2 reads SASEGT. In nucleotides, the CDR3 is TGTGCCAGCAGTGAAACAGCCGCCTATGGCTACACCTTC. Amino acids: CASSETAAYGYTF.

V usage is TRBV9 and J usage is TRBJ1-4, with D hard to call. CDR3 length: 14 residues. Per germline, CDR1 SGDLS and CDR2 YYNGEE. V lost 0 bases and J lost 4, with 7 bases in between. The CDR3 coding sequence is TGTGCCAGCAGCGTAGCACAGCTTAATGAAAAACTGTTTTTT. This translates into CASSVAQLNEKLFF.

The CDR3 reads CASSSRTSGRTDTQYF. The CDR3 bases are TGTGCCAGCAGCTCGCGGACTAGCGGGAGGACAGATACGCAGTATTTT. V gene TRBV11-2 combines with J gene TRBJ2-3; TRBD2 aligns across 14 bases. V gave up 4 bases and J gave up 3 bases; unmatched junction bases: 3. Germline CDR1 reads SGHAT; CDR2 reads FQNNGV. The CDR3 extends over 16 amino acids.

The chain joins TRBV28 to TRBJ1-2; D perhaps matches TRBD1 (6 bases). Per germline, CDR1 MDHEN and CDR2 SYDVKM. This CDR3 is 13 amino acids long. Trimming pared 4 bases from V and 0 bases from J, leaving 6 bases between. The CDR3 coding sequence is TGTGCCAGCAGTTGGACAGCTAACTATGGCTACACCTTC. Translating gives CASSWTANYGYTF.

The CDR3 reads CASQQGAPNQPQHF. The CDR3 DNA reads TGTGCCAGCCAACAGGGGGCCCCGAATCAGCCCCAGCATTTT. The rearrangement joins TRBV19 to TRBJ1-5, with 9 bases matching TRBD1. V was pared by 9 bases and J by 4 bases, with 7 bases of the junction left unmatched. The germline V gene has CDR1 LNHDA and CDR2 SQIVND (reference sequence). The CDR3 consists of 14 residues. Drawing the rest from reference TRBV19 and TRBJ1-5, the complete variable domain is DGGITQSPKYLFRKEGQNVTLSCEQNLNHDAMYWYRQDPGQGLRLIYYSQIVNDFQKGDIAEGYSVSREKKESFPLTVTSAQKNPTAFYLCASQQGAPNQPQHFGDGTRLSIL.

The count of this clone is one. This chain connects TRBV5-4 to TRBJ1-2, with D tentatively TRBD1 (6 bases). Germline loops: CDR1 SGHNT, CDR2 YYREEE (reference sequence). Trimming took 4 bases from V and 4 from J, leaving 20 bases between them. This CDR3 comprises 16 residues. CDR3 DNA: TGTGCCAGCAGCGGTGGTAGCCCGACAGGTATCTATGGCTACACCTTC. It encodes CASSGGSPTGIYGYTF.